A single sample gave rise to the 30 T cell receptor beta chains below, sequenced in a study of shared clonotypes between healthy human individuals. The method was immunoSEQ multiplex PCR; TCRdb's version includes in-frame clones alone and lacks a portion of them. There are roughly 1 million clones in the sample; about 80% occur only once, and roughly 1.4% lies in the top ten. Sequences were obtained from memory CD4+ T cells sorted from blood. As to subset: CD45RA-negative fraction. The receptors shown here come from a man between 18 and 35 years old in good health.

On this clone itself: The same CDR3 is also encoded by other DNA sequences in this sample. The rearrangement uses TRBV19 and TRBJ2-2; the D gene is possibly TRBD1 (6 bases). Trimming took off 6 bases at V and 2 bases at J, with 13 bases between the two ends. This CDR3 is 15 amino acids long. The germline V gene encodes CDR1 LNHDA and CDR2 SQIVND (reference sequence). The CDR3 bases are TGTGCCAGTAGCTCTTCAGGGGCCAACACCGGGGAGCTGTTTTTT. Amino acid sequence: CASSSSGANTGELFF.

V usage is TRBV18 and J usage is TRBJ2-7; 7 bases map to TRBD2. V shed 0 bases, J shed 2 bases, and the junction held 7 bases outside the gene matches. The germline V gene has CDR1 KGHSH and CDR2 LQKENI. The CDR3 totals 16 residues. CDR3 sequence: CASSPPNSGSTYEQYF. The DNA of the CDR3 is TGTGCCAGCTCACCACCGAATAGCGGGTCGACCTACGAGCAGTACTTC.

The chain couples TRBV15 to TRBJ1-1, with unresolved D. Germline lookup yields CDR1 LNHNV and CDR2 YYDKDF (reference sequence). This CDR3 is built from 13 residues. The V gene lost 1 base and the J gene lost 3 bases, with 6 bases spanning the gap. CDR3 DNA sequence: TGTGCCACCAGCAGAGTAGGGCACACTGAAGCTTTCTTT. This encodes CATSRVGHTEAFF.

The V gene is TRBV29-1, the J gene TRBJ2-5, with D perhaps TRBD2 (6 bases). The CDR3 has 12 amino acids. The V end lost 7 bases, the J end lost 3 bases, and 12 bases lay between the germline ends. CDR1 and CDR2 from the germline V gene are SQVTM and ANQGSEA. CDR3 residues: CSAWGEKETQYF. The CDR3 region has the DNA TGCAGCGCATGGGGGGAGAAAGAGACCCAGTACTTC. Based on the CDR3 plus reference TRBV29-1 and TRBJ2-5, the full variable domain is SAVISQKPSRDICQRGTSLTIQCQVDSQVTMMFWYRQQPGQSLTLIATANQGSEATYESGFVIDKFPISRPNLTFSTLTVSNMSPEDSSIYLCSAWGEKETQYFGPGTRLLVL.

The chain links TRBV14 to TRBJ2-3; 10 bases line up with TRBD1. V gave up 1 base and J gave up 0 bases; unmatched junction bases: 7. CDR3 length: 18 residues. Germline CDR1 reads SGHDN; CDR2 reads FVKESK. CDR3 protein: CASSQGRTGGGSTDTQYF. The CDR3 DNA reads TGTGCCAGCAGCCAAGGCAGGACAGGGGGTGGAAGCACAGATACGCAGTATTTT.

This clone was detected a few times. This chain connects TRBV5-6 to TRBJ1-2; 7 positions agree with TRBD1. Germline-derived CDR1 and CDR2 are SGHDT and YYEEEE. The CDR3 is 13 amino acids. The V gene end was trimmed by 5 bases and the J gene end by 6 bases; junction bases not matched to a gene: 7. The CDR3 DNA reads as TGTGCCAGCAGACGGACAGGTGGGGATGGCTACACCTTC. Its protein product is CASRRTGGDGYTF.

The rearrangement links TRBV14 to TRBJ1-1, with unresolved D. The CDR3 extends over 14 amino acids. The V end lost 0 bases, the J end lost 5 bases, and 10 bases lay between the germline ends. Germline V gene data show CDR1 as SGHDN and CDR2 as FVKESK. CDR3 region: CASSQETWFTEAFF. CDR3 DNA: TGTGCCAGCAGCCAAGAGACTTGGTTTACTGAAGCTTTCTTT. Variable domain in full (rest from reference TRBV14 and TRBJ1-1): EAGVTQFPSHSVIEKGQTVTLRCDPISGHDNLYWYRRVMGKEIKFLLHFVKESKQDESGMPNNRFLAERTGGTYSTLKVQPAELEDSGVYFCASSQETWFTEAFFGQGTRLTVV.

This clone has a handful of counts. V and J are TRBV6-4 and TRBJ1-2; no firm D call. V was clipped by 5 bases and J by 10 bases, with 11 bases between them. This CDR3 contains 11 residues. Germline-derived CDR1 and CDR2 are MRHNA and SNTAGT. CDR3 loop: CASSSGWDYTF. The CDR3 coding sequence is TGTGCCAGCAGTTCCGGGTGGGACTACACCTTC.

The chain is built from TRBV28 and TRBJ1-5; maybe TRBD1 (6 bases). The CDR3 covers 16 residues. Germline V gene lookup returns CDR1 MDHEN and CDR2 SYDVKM. The ends were cut back, 5 bases at V and 2 bases at J, with 16 bases in the middle. The CDR3 is CASSPGVRGRNQPQHF. The DNA for the CDR3 is TGTGCCAGCAGTCCAGGAGTGCGGGGGCGCAATCAGCCCCAGCATTTT.

The chain is built from TRBV9 and TRBJ2-2; 8 positions match TRBD2. The ends lost 0 bases at V and 4 bases at J; junction bases unmatched: 2. Per germline, CDR1 SGDLS and CDR2 YYNGEE. This CDR3 is 15 amino acids long. CDR3 protein: CASSVAGGITGELFF. The CDR3 coding sequence is TGTGCCAGCAGCGTAGCGGGGGGGATCACCGGGGAGCTGTTTTTT.

A few counts support this clone. The CDR3 region is CASSRLTEMNTEAFF. For the CDR3, the DNA is TGTGCCAGCAGCCGATTGACAGAGATGAACACTGAAGCTTTCTTT. The chain links TRBV6-1 to TRBJ1-1; a weak D match, TRBD1 (5 bases). Germline-derived CDR1 and CDR2 are MNHNS and SASEGT. V gave up 6 bases and J gave up 0 bases, with 14 bases separating them. This CDR3 has 15 amino acids.

CDR3 residues: CASSLGTLSKAHNEQFF. The CDR3 bases are TGTGCCAGCAGCTTAGGCACCCTCTCAAAGGCGCACAATGAGCAGTTCTTC. This sequence joins TRBV7-9 and TRBJ2-1; D gene uncertain. The CDR3 loop spans 17 amino acids. Trimming took 1 base from V and 5 from J, leaving 18 bases between them. CDR1 is SEHNR and CDR2 is FQNEAQ in the germline V gene (reference sequence).

In DNA form, the CDR3 reads TGTGCCAACCTAGCGGGAGGGCCGGGAGAGACCCAGTACTTC. Protein product: CANLAGGPGETQYF. The J gene is TRBJ2-5, the V gene TRBV19; 12 nucleotides match TRBD2. The V gene end was trimmed by 10 bases and the J gene end by 4 bases; junction bases not matched to a gene: 7. This CDR3 is 14 amino acids long. In germline, CDR1 is LNHDA, CDR2 SQIVND (reference sequence).

This clone was detected only a few times. The chain uses TRBV4-3 and TRBJ2-2, with 8 positions matching TRBD1. This CDR3 contains 16 residues. The J segment lost 3 bases and the V segment lost 4 bases, leaving 7 bases of the junction unmatched. The germline V gene encodes CDR1 LGHNA and CDR2 YSLEER. The CDR3 region is CASSPRTGYDTGELFF. CDR3 nucleotides: TGCGCCAGCAGCCCCAGGACAGGGTACGACACCGGGGAGCTGTTTTTT.

The chain combines TRBV21-1 with TRBJ2-5; the table names TRBD1, a call not compared with the DNA. TRBV21-1 is a pseudogene locus. CDR3 length: 15 residues. The CDR3: CASSRAGDHQETQYF. The CDR3 DNA is TGTGCCAGCAGCAGGGCAGGGGACCACCAAGAGACCCAGTACTTC.

The table lists this clone with a count of one. The chain is built from TRBV10-1 and TRBJ2-2; 7 bases are shared with TRBD2. There are 16 residues in the CDR3. Per the germline V gene, CDR1 is WNHNN and CDR2 is SYGVQD (reference sequence). V was clipped by 2 bases and J by 6 bases; unmatched bases: 9. In DNA, the CDR3 is TGCGCCAGCAGTGAGGGGCTCCTCCGGGGGGCCGGGGAGCTGTTTTTT. This codes for CASSEGLLRGAGELFF.

This clone was counted a single time. This chain connects TRBV6-6 to TRBJ2-2; 7 nucleotides agree with TRBD2. CDR1 and CDR2 (germline): MNHNY, SVGAGI (reference sequence). The CDR3 loop spans 15 amino acids. Losses at the gene ends were 4 bases for V and 0 bases for J; bases not matched to a gene: 2. The CDR3 sequence is CASSWTRPNTGELFF. CDR3 DNA: TGTGCCAGCAGTTGGACTAGGCCGAACACCGGGGAGCTGTTTTTT.

V usage is TRBV4-1 and J usage is TRBJ1-3; perhaps TRBD1 as D (6 bases). V lost 4 bases, J lost 4 bases, and 14 bases lay in between. Germline-derived CDR1 and CDR2 are MGHRA and YSYEKL. The CDR3 runs to 15 residues. Here the CDR3 DNA reads TGCGCCAGCAGCCCGTTTGACAGGAACGGAAACACCATATATTTT. Protein sequence: CASSPFDRNGNTIYF.

Points on this clone: This clone may be a read error of a much larger clone one base away. V usage is TRBV28 and J usage is TRBJ1-1; D is unresolved. The CDR3 runs to 14 residues. Germline-derived CDR1 and CDR2 are MDHEN and SYDVKM. Trimming left V 6 bases short and J 0 bases short, with 11 bases between. The DNA of the CDR3 is TGTGCCAGCAGCTTAGTCCAGGTGAACACTGAAGCTTTCTTT. This codes for CASSLVQVNTEAFF.

The V call is TRBV19, the J call TRBJ2-7; D might be TRBD1 (6 bases). This CDR3 is built from 15 residues. V dropped 5 bases and J dropped 0 bases, with 14 bases sitting between them. Germline values: CDR1 LNHDA, CDR2 SQIVND (reference sequence). DNA of the CDR3: TGTGCCAGTAGTCAGGAGCGAGGGGGCTCCTACGAGCAGTACTTC. Translated: CASSQERGGSYEQYF.

The chain employs TRBV19 and TRBJ1-6; D call uncertain. The length of the CDR3 is 16 residues. The germline CDR1 and CDR2 sequences are LNHDA and SQIVND (reference sequence). Trimming took off 11 bases at V and 8 bases at J, with 25 bases between the two ends. CDR3 protein: CALDVGRGPLHSPLHF. In DNA form, the CDR3 reads TGTGCCCTCGACGTAGGACGGGGTCCGCTTCATTCACCCCTCCACTTT.

J is TRBJ2-3 and V is TRBV28, with 12 bases aligning to TRBD1. With 6 bases clipped from V and 8 bases from J, the junction kept 12 bases outside the gene matches. The CDR3 is made up of 16 amino acids. CDR1 and CDR2 (germline): MDHEN, SYDVKM. DNA for the CDR3: TGTGCCAGCAGGAAGGGGGGACAGGGGGCGCCAACTACGCAGTATTTT. Amino acid sequence: CASRKGGQGAPTTQYF.

On this clone itself: Other DNA sequences in the same sample also yield this CDR3. The rearrangement uses TRBV5-1 and TRBJ2-3; 7 nucleotides align to TRBD2. This CDR3 is built from 16 residues. The germline V gene has CDR1 SGHRS and CDR2 YFSETQ. J was trimmed by 3 bases and V by 2 bases; bases with no gene match: 9. The CDR3 sequence is CASSFRLAGGTDTQYF. CDR3 nucleotides: TGCGCCAGCAGCTTTCGACTAGCCGGAGGTACAGATACGCAGTATTTT.

J is TRBJ1-5 and V is TRBV2; D remains unclear. The CDR3 loop spans 14 amino acids. Germline lookup yields CDR1 SNHLY and CDR2 FYNNEI. The germline V and J ends were trimmed by 4 bases and 7 bases, with 14 bases remaining between them. CDR3 bases: TGTGCCAGCAGTGTGTTTCAGGTCGGGCAGCCCCAGCATTTT. Residues: CASSVFQVGQPQHF.

The chain employs TRBV2 and TRBJ1-2; 9 positions agree with TRBD1. The CDR3 runs 13 residues. V trimming: 6 bases; J trimming: 6 bases; junction bases outside the gene matches: 5. Germline assignment: CDR1 SNHLY and CDR2 FYNNEI. In nucleotides, the CDR3 is TGTGCCAGCAGACCACAGGGGGCAGATGGCTACACCTTC. It specifies CASRPQGADGYTF.

The chain recombines TRBV4-1 with TRBJ2-3; possibly TRBD2 for D (6 bases). Trimming left V 0 bases short and J 3 bases short, with 13 bases between. The germline CDR1 and CDR2 sequences are MGHRA and YSYEKL. The CDR3 is 16 amino acids. For the CDR3, the DNA is TGCGCCAGCAGCCAAGATATGGGACTGGGGACAGATACGCAGTATTTT. As protein: CASSQDMGLGTDTQYF.

On this clone: The sample contains more than one DNA sequence encoding this CDR3. This rearrangement joins TRBV18 to TRBJ1-1; D unresolved. The germline V and J ends were trimmed by 3 bases and 2 bases, with 7 bases remaining between them. This CDR3 contains 13 residues. Germline V CDR1 and CDR2: KGHSH, LQKENI. CDR3 bases: TGTGCCAGCTCACCCGGATCTAACACTGAAGCTTTCTTT. Its protein is CASSPGSNTEAFF.

The V call is TRBV2, the J call TRBJ1-5; D gene unclear. The CDR3 is 12 amino acids. V was trimmed by 6 bases and J by 9 bases, leaving 12 bases between them. Germline assignment: CDR1 SNHLY and CDR2 FYNNEI. The CDR3 region has the DNA TGTGCCAGCAGAGGAATGGGATGGCCCCAGCATTTT. This codes for CASRGMGWPQHF.

This clone has at least ten counts. The genes are TRBV4-3 and TRBJ2-1; D is undetermined. The germline V gene has CDR1 LGHNA and CDR2 YSLEER. The CDR3 sequence is 16 residues long. The V and J ends lost 2 bases and 0 bases respectively, with 11 bases between them. In DNA, the CDR3 is TGCGCCAGCAGCCAATTTGCAGAAAGCTCCTACAATGAGCAGTTCTTC. Encoded protein: CASSQFAESSYNEQFF.

The genes are TRBV19 and TRBJ2-5; 8 bases map to TRBD2. TRBJ2-7 explains the end of the DNA better; the J call may be wrong. CDR1 is LNHDA, CDR2 SQIVND, per germline (reference sequence). This CDR3 is 16 amino acids long. CDR3 sequence: CASSPRGVSRENEQYF. CDR3 DNA: TGTGCCAGTAGCCCGCGGGGGGTCAGTCGCGAAAACGAGCAGTACTTC.